This T cell receptor (beta chain) was captured by sequencing in a study of blood T cell repertoires in COVID-19 (dated by TCRdb to the early 2020s). With regard to the full study: Collaborator samples came from the United States, Italy and Spain and covered acute and convalescent phases of COVID-19. The prospective study material was composed of cDNA or gDNA derived from T cells, B-cell-depleted T cells, or PBMCs. Deeply sampled blood TCRbeta repertoires from subjects exposed to, actively infected with, or recovered from COVID-19 were included in the dataset. A freely available public database, intended as a resource for researchers studying the immune response to SARS-CoV-2, is where the repertoires were released. The samples were drawn from two sources: the first 160 participants of the ongoing ImmuneRACE study, and over 1,000 subjects contributed by 6 global collaborators. The sample metadata nearly always contained a de-identified subject ID, COVID-19 status, age in years and sex. Where available, HLA class I and class II types were obtained from metadata supplied by the sample provider rather than from assay-based typing. Findings and caveats that apply to the study as a whole: The quantity of clinical and demographic metadata differed by source and by participant and was supplied without curation.

TCRbeta CDR3 regions were amplified from genomic DNA by means of the immunoSEQ Assay, a bias-controlled multiplex PCR. Concerning the study's data processing: Within the assay, amplification of reference gene primers was used to estimate how many nucleated cells each sample contained. To quantify the absolute abundance of each unique TCRbeta CDR3 rearrangement, sequence reads were collapsed and filtered. For each sample, productive Simpson clonality was calculated as the square root of Simpson's diversity index over productive rearrangements. As stored in TCRdb, this immuneACCESS dataset retains in-frame rearrangements with V and J assigned. A fraction of the clones does not appear; measured against another copy, unresolved V genes explain less than half of the discrepancy, and the remainder lacks a known reason. The DNA was the basis for D and trimming; V, J and clone size are from that table. The sample table shows around 250,000 clones, and 80% to 90% are seen once. Together, the top ten hold approximately 1.9% of the sample.

Including cysteine and phenylalanine, the CDR3 has 13 amino acids. Only CDR3 DNA is held: 39 bases, read in frame from base 1. Between the V and J ends, shortened by 5 bases and 0 bases respectively, the junction contains 3 bases. Based on the germline V gene (reference sequence), the CDR1 and CDR2 sequences are SGHNT and YYREEE. On this clone: The antigen it binds to is not known. No qualities accompany the bases; no much larger clone lies one base away.

In the prospective study, participants were roughly 18 to 95 years old, resided in about two dozen geographic areas of the United States, and were enrolled through a virtual design. Cohort assignment in the prospective study relied on participant-reported clinical history from a screening survey and a study questionnaire. Recovered participants in ImmuneRACE Cohort 3 were defined by two consecutive negative NP/OP PCR tests, clearance by a healthcare professional, or resolution of symptoms. Mobile phlebotomists in the prospective study collected whole blood, serum and a nasopharyngeal or oropharyngeal swab from every participant. Over a roughly two-month period, participants in the prospective study had the option of providing additional blood draws and questionnaires. Blood samples from the prospective study were shipped frozen or at room temperature prior to DNA extraction.

The sequence links TRBV5-4 to TRBJ2-6, with the identity of the D gene unclear. This TCR came from a woman aged 45 to 65 who had recovered from COVID-19. Specimen: PBMCs or T cells enriched from blood (not recorded which). Here the CDR3 is given as CASSLSGANVLTF. The DNA sequence follows: TGTGCCAGCAGTCTCTCTGGGGCCAACGTCCTGACTTTC. Reference TRBV5-4 and TRBJ2-6 proteins supply the regions before and after the CDR3; the full variable domain is: ETGVTQSPTHLIKTRGQQVTLRCSSQSGHNTVSWYQQALGQGPQFIFQYYREEENGRGNFPPRFSGLQFPNYSSELNVNALELDDSALYLCASSLSGANVLTFGAGSRLTVL.